The rows below give T cell receptor beta chains drawn from one sample of a study of technical replicates of blood from a handful of donors. Measured with immunoSEQ multiplex PCR; TCRdb has only the in-frame clones, and not every one. The sample records 74,000 or so clones, around 94% being singletons. The sample taken for sequencing was T cells isolated from PBMCs. All receptors come from a human donor in good health. CDR3s include the opening cysteine and the closing phenylalanine or tryptophan. The order of the fields is V gene, D gene, J gene, clone size, CDR3 protein, CDR3 DNA. The D gene is left open where the match is weak. Only some rows state a clone size, as once, few, many or a class for expanded clones.

v_call: TRBV9; d_call: .; j_call: TRBJ2-6; clone_size: .; cdr3_aa: CASSVTWANVLTF; cdr3_nt: TGTGCCAGCAGCGTAACATGGGCCAACGTCCTGACTTTC
v_call: TRBV9; d_call: .; j_call: TRBJ2-1; clone_size: .; cdr3_aa: CASSPQEYEQFF; cdr3_nt: TGTGCCAGCAGCCCGCAGGAATATGAGCAGTTCTTC
v_call: TRBV7-3; d_call: .; j_call: TRBJ2-2; clone_size: .; cdr3_aa: CASSFISDLYGGELFF; cdr3_nt: TGTGCCAGCAGCTTCATCTCAGATTTATATGGCGGGGAGCTGTTTTTT
v_call: TRBV14; d_call: TRBD1; j_call: TRBJ2-4; clone_size: .; cdr3_aa: CASSRLGQGIENIQYF; cdr3_nt: TGTGCCAGCAGCCGTTTAGGACAGGGGATAGAAAACATTCAGTACTTC
v_call: TRBV6-1; d_call: .; j_call: TRBJ1-2; clone_size: .; cdr3_aa: CASSEGASYGYTF; cdr3_nt: TGTGCCAGCAGTGAAGGTGCCAGCTATGGCTACACCTTC
v_call: TRBV5-1; d_call: TRBD2; j_call: TRBJ2-1; clone_size: .; cdr3_aa: CASSFGRESYNEQFF; cdr3_nt: TGCGCCAGCAGCTTTGGGCGGGAGTCCTACAATGAGCAGTTCTTC
v_call: TRBV5-4; d_call: .; j_call: TRBJ2-1; clone_size: .; cdr3_aa: CASSLDLYNEQFF; cdr3_nt: TGTGCCAGCAGCCTCGACTTATACAATGAGCAGTTCTTC
v_call: TRBV9; d_call: .; j_call: TRBJ2-7; clone_size: .; cdr3_aa: CASSPPGGTYEQYF; cdr3_nt: TGTGCCAGCAGCCCCCCAGGGGGGACCTACGAGCAGTACTTC
v_call: TRBV11-3; d_call: .; j_call: TRBJ2-3; clone_size: .; cdr3_aa: CASSLDSYGTDTQYF; cdr3_nt: TGTGCCAGCAGCCTGGACAGTTACGGCACAGATACGCAGTATTTT
v_call: TRBV19; d_call: .; j_call: TRBJ1-1; clone_size: .; cdr3_aa: CASSIVKNTEAFF; cdr3_nt: TGTGCCAGTAGTATAGTCAAGAACACTGAAGCTTTCTTT
v_call: TRBV7-8; d_call: TRBD1; j_call: TRBJ1-5; clone_size: .; cdr3_aa: CASSLAQSGRGKYWPQHF; cdr3_nt: TGTGCCAGCAGCTTAGCGCAATCAGGCAGGGGGAAGTATTGGCCCCAGCATTTT
v_call: TRBV9; d_call: TRBD1; j_call: TRBJ1-4; clone_size: .; cdr3_aa: CASSVWTGGNEKLFF; cdr3_nt: TGTGCCAGCAGCGTCTGGACAGGGGGGAATGAAAAACTGTTTTTT
v_call: TRBV10-3; d_call: .; j_call: TRBJ1-1; clone_size: few; cdr3_aa: CASKGVSDTEAFF; cdr3_nt: TGTGCCTCAAAGGGGGTTTCAGACACTGAAGCTTTCTTT
v_call: TRBV16; d_call: .; j_call: TRBJ1-2; clone_size: .; cdr3_aa: CASSQWAGEDYGYTF; cdr3_nt: TGTGCCAGCAGCCAATGGGCAGGGGAAGACTATGGCTACACCTTC
v_call: TRBV27; d_call: .; j_call: TRBJ1-4; clone_size: .; cdr3_aa: CASSPLGGEDYEKLFF; cdr3_nt: TGTGCCAGCAGCCCCCTCGGGGGGGAGGATTATGAAAAACTGTTTTTT
v_call: TRBV5-3; d_call: .; j_call: TRBJ1-2; clone_size: once; cdr3_aa: CARSLGRGWKGYTF; cdr3_nt: TGTGCCAGAAGCTTGGGGCGGGGTTGGAAGGGCTACACCTTC
v_call: TRBV28; d_call: TRBD2; j_call: TRBJ2-1; clone_size: .; cdr3_aa: CANSPQREVYNEQFF; cdr3_nt: TGTGCCAACTCCCCACAGCGGGAGGTCTACAATGAGCAGTTCTTC
v_call: TRBV7-9; d_call: .; j_call: TRBJ2-7; clone_size: .; cdr3_aa: CASSPGVGYEQYF; cdr3_nt: TGTGCCAGCAGCCCCGGGGTGGGCTACGAGCAGTACTTC
v_call: TRBV10-1; d_call: .; j_call: TRBJ2-2; clone_size: .; cdr3_aa: CASSDQPGAGELFF; cdr3_nt: TGCGCCAGCAGTGACCAACCCGGGGCCGGGGAGCTGTTTTTT
v_call: TRBV7-9; d_call: .; j_call: TRBJ1-2; clone_size: .; cdr3_aa: CASSLMEEINGYTF; cdr3_nt: TGTGCCAGCAGCTTAATGGAGGAAATCAATGGCTACACCTTC
v_call: TRBV7-9; d_call: TRBD2; j_call: TRBJ2-3; clone_size: .; cdr3_aa: CASRRSGGPYDTQYF; cdr3_nt: TGTGCCAGCCGCCGGAGCGGGGGGCCATATGATACGCAGTATTTT
v_call: TRBV19; d_call: TRBD1; j_call: TRBJ1-5; clone_size: .; cdr3_aa: CASSYTGAHSNQPQHF; cdr3_nt: TGTGCCAGTAGTTACACAGGGGCGCATAGCAATCAGCCCCAGCATTTT
v_call: TRBV7-9; d_call: .; j_call: TRBJ2-3; clone_size: .; cdr3_aa: CASSLGTGFEEQYF; cdr3_nt: TGTGCCAGCAGCTTAGGAACGGGGTTTGAGGAACAGTATTTT
v_call: TRBV9; d_call: .; j_call: TRBJ1-1; clone_size: few; cdr3_aa: CASSVEAGFTEAFF; cdr3_nt: TGTGCCAGCAGCGTAGAGGCAGGGTTCACTGAAGCTTTCTTT
v_call: TRBV5-1; d_call: TRBD2; j_call: TRBJ2-7; clone_size: .; cdr3_aa: CASSQGLAGYEQYF; cdr3_nt: TGCGCCAGCAGCCAGGGACTAGCGGGGTACGAGCAGTACTTC
v_call: TRBV2; d_call: TRBD1; j_call: TRBJ2-7; clone_size: .; cdr3_aa: CASSVTGVAYEQYF; cdr3_nt: TGTGCCAGCAGCGTCACAGGGGTAGCATACGAGCAGTACTTC
v_call: TRBV7-9; d_call: TRBD2; j_call: TRBJ2-3; clone_size: .; cdr3_aa: CASSPRLAGVLTDTQYF; cdr3_nt: TGTGCCAGCAGCCCAAGACTAGCGGGAGTCCTCACAGATACGCAGTATTTT
v_call: TRBV18; d_call: .; j_call: TRBJ1-2; clone_size: .; cdr3_aa: CASSQIQGSEGYTF; cdr3_nt: TGTGCCAGCTCACAAATACAGGGATCAGAGGGCTACACCTTC
v_call: TRBV28; d_call: .; j_call: TRBJ2-3; clone_size: .; cdr3_aa: CASSLEGRKTDTQYF; cdr3_nt: TGTGCCAGCAGTTTAGAGGGAAGAAAGACAGATACGCAGTATTTT
v_call: TRBV29-1; d_call: TRBD1; j_call: TRBJ1-4; clone_size: .; cdr3_aa: CSVEGVQGDEKLFF; cdr3_nt: TGCAGCGTTGAAGGGGTGCAGGGGGACGAAAAACTGTTTTTT
v_call: TRBV9; d_call: .; j_call: TRBJ2-7; clone_size: .; cdr3_aa: CASSPRLARGEQYF; cdr3_nt: TGTGCCAGCAGCCCCAGACTAGCCAGGGGCGAGCAGTACTTC
v_call: TRBV6-5; d_call: TRBD2; j_call: TRBJ2-1; clone_size: .; cdr3_aa: CASSTLTSGGNEQFF; cdr3_nt: TGTGCCAGCAGTACCTTGACTAGCGGAGGCAATGAGCAGTTCTTC
v_call: TRBV10-3; d_call: .; j_call: TRBJ1-1; clone_size: once; cdr3_aa: CATSRGGNTEAFF; cdr3_nt: TGTGCCACCTCTAGGGGAGGTAACACTGAAGCTTTCTTT
v_call: TRBV30; d_call: TRBD1; j_call: TRBJ1-2; clone_size: .; cdr3_aa: CAFRDRLNFNYGYTF; cdr3_nt: TGTGCCTTCCGGGACAGGCTAAATTTTAACTATGGCTACACCTTC
v_call: TRBV11-2; d_call: .; j_call: TRBJ2-3; clone_size: once; cdr3_aa: CASRPTSDRRLDTQYF; cdr3_nt: TGTGCCAGCAGGCCTACGAGCGACAGGCGCTTAGATACGCAGTATTTT
v_call: TRBV6-6; d_call: .; j_call: TRBJ2-7; clone_size: .; cdr3_aa: CASSYSMGGHEQYF; cdr3_nt: TGTGCCAGCAGTTACTCGATGGGGGGGCACGAGCAGTACTTC
v_call: TRBV9; d_call: TRBD1; j_call: TRBJ2-7; clone_size: .; cdr3_aa: CASSGPPGQLYEQYF; cdr3_nt: TGTGCCAGCAGCGGCCCTCCGGGACAGCTCTACGAGCAGTACTTC
v_call: TRBV5-1; d_call: .; j_call: TRBJ2-7; clone_size: .; cdr3_aa: CASKGQGYSYEQYF; cdr3_nt: TGCGCCAGCAAAGGGCAGGGTTACTCCTACGAGCAGTACTTC
v_call: TRBV7-8; d_call: .; j_call: TRBJ1-5; clone_size: .; cdr3_aa: CASSLEAGNQPQHF; cdr3_nt: TGTGCCAGCAGCTTAGAGGCAGGGAATCAGCCCCAGCATTTT
v_call: TRBV6-5; d_call: TRBD1; j_call: TRBJ2-5; clone_size: .; cdr3_aa: CASTRDSLKETQYF; cdr3_nt: TGTGCCAGCACTAGGGACAGCCTAAAAGAGACCCAGTACTTC
v_call: TRBV18; d_call: .; j_call: TRBJ2-7; clone_size: .; cdr3_aa: CASSPLLASDEQYF; cdr3_nt: TGTGCCAGCTCACCACTGCTAGCTTCGGACGAGCAGTACTTC
v_call: TRBV29-1; d_call: .; j_call: TRBJ1-2; clone_size: .; cdr3_aa: CSADGSGYTF; cdr3_nt: TGCAGCGCCGATGGGAGCGGCTACACCTTC
v_call: TRBV19; d_call: TRBD1; j_call: TRBJ2-1; clone_size: .; cdr3_aa: CASRGRTGAYNEQFF; cdr3_nt: TGTGCCAGCCGGGGGAGGACAGGGGCCTACAATGAGCAGTTCTTC
v_call: TRBV6-4; d_call: TRBD2; j_call: TRBJ2-2; clone_size: .; cdr3_aa: CASSRLAGYLAGELFF; cdr3_nt: TGTGCCAGCAGCAGACTAGCGGGATATCTTGCTGGGGAGCTGTTTTTT
v_call: TRBV10-1; d_call: TRBD1; j_call: TRBJ2-7; clone_size: once; cdr3_aa: CASSHGQGVEQYF; cdr3_nt: TGCGCCAGCAGTCATGGACAGGGTGTCGAGCAGTACTTC
v_call: TRBV25-1; d_call: .; j_call: TRBJ1-3; clone_size: .; cdr3_aa: CASSEPGSGNTIYF; cdr3_nt: TGTGCCAGCAGTGAACCGGGATCTGGAAACACCATATATTTT